This T cell receptor (beta chain) is from a study of high-grade serous ovarian cancer treatment subgroups. The trim removed 2 bases at V and 5 bases at J, leaving 7 bases unmatched. The CDR3 loop spans 14 amino acids. Germline lookup yields CDR1 SGHRS and CDR2 YFSETQ. Only in-frame clones appear in the TCRdb table, and some are missing; sequencing was by immunoSEQ multiplex PCR. The sample has about 3,100 clones, around four fifths seen once. Tumor tissue was taken before any definitive surgery or chemotherapy was given. Specimen: tumor tissue. This TCR came from a human donor with high-grade serous ovarian cancer. V gene TRBV5-1 combines with J gene TRBJ2-7; the match to TRBD1 covers 7 bases. CDR3 DNA sequence: TGCGCCAGCAGCTTCTCAGACAGGGATGACGAGCAGTACTTC. This codes for CASSFSDRDDEQYF.